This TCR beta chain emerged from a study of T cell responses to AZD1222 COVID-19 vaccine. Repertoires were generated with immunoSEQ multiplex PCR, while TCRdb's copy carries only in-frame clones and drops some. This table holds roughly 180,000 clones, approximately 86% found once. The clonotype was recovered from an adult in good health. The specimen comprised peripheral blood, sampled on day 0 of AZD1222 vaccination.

CDR3 nucleotides: TGTGCCAGCAGCTTCGGATCCGGGACTAGGTCCTACGAGCAGTACTTC. Its translation is CASSFGSGTRSYEQYF. The chain joins TRBV7-8 to TRBJ2-7, with TRBD2 matching over 8 bases. CDR3 length: 16 residues. Trimming at V came to 3 bases and at J to 1 base, leaving 8 bases not matched to a gene. Germline CDR1 SGHVS, CDR2 FQNEAQ.